This T cell receptor (beta chain) derives from a study of T cell responses to AZD1222 COVID-19 vaccine. This clone was seen a single time. Its antigen is undetermined. Profiling relied on immunoSEQ multiplex PCR, and the TCRdb table lists in-frame clones only, not all of them. The table includes 170,000 or so clones, approximately 90% detected once. General study points: Repertoires were obtained solely post-peak T cell response. Seropositivity was recorded at baseline in only 6 or 7 AZD1222 recipients. Following two doses of AZD1222, Spike-specific TCR breadth and depth rose. Clonal diversity may have been underestimated in mostly white British donors.

CDR1 is SGHRS, CDR2 YFSETQ, per germline. Germline trimming cut 1 base from V and 1 base from J; bases unmatched to any gene: 2. CDR3 length: 15 residues. Sequenced here: peripheral blood, sampled on day 0 of AZD1222 vaccination. The receptor was isolated from an adult in good health. The rearrangement joins TRBV5-1 to TRBJ1-1; 9 bases are shared with TRBD1. For the CDR3, the DNA is TGCGCCAGCAGCTTGACGGGACAGGGGAACACTGAAGCTTTCTTT. This codes for CASSLTGQGNTEAFF.